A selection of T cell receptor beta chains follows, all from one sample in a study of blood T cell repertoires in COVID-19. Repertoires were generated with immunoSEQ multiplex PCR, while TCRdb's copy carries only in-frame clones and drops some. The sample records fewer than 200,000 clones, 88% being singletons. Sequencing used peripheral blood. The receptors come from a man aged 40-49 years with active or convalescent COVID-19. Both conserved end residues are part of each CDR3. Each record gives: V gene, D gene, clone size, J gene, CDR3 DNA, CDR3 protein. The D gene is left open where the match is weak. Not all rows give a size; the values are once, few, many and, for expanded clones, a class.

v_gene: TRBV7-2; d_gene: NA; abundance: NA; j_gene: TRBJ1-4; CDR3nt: TGTGCCAGCAGCCCCTGGGGAGGGTCCAGTGAAAAACTGTTTTTT; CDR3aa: CASSPWGGSSEKLFF
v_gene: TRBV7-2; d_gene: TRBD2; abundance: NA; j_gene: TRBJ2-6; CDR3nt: TGTGCCAGCAGTTCGGGAGGATCGGGGGCCAACGTCCTGACTTTC; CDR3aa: CASSSGGSGANVLTF
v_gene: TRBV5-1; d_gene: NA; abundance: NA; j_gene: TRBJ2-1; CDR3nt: TGCGCCAGCAGCTTCACCCTAGGCCATGAGCAGTTCTTC; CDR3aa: CASSFTLGHEQFF
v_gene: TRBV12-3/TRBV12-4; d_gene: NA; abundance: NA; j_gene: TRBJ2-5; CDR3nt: TGTGCCAGCAGTTTAGGCAGCGCTGAGACCCAGTACTTC; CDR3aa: CASSLGSAETQYF
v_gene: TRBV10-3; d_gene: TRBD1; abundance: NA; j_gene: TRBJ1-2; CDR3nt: TGTGCCATCAGCTCGACAGGGGGCGCAGTGTCTGGGTATGGCTACACCTTC; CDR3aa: CAISSTGGAVSGYGYTF
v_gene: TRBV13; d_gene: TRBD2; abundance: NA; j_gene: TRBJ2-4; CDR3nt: TGTGCCAGCAGCTTAGGAACGGGGGGGGCCGAAAACATTCAGTACTTC; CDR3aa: CASSLGTGGAENIQYF
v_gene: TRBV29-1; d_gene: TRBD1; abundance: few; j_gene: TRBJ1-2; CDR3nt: TGCAGCGTTGAAGATCCAAGGGGACAGGGAGTTGGCTACACCTTC; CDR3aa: CSVEDPRGQGVGYTF
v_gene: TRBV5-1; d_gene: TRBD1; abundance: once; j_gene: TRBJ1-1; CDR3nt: TGCGCCAGCAGCTCACAGGGGACTGAAGCTTTCTTT; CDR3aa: CASSSQGTEAFF
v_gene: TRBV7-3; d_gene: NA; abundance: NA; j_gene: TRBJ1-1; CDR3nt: TGTGCCAGCAGCTTACAGGGGAACACTGAAGCTTTCTTT; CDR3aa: CASSLQGNTEAFF
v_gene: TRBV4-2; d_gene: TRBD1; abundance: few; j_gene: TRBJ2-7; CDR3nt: TGTGCCAGCAGCCACAGGGGGACCCATTCTTACTCCTACGAGCAGTACTTC; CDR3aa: CASSHRGTHSYSYEQYF
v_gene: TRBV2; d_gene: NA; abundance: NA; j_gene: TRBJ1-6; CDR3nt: TGTGCCAGCAGTCTTTCCAATTCACCCCTCCACTTT; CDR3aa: CASSLSNSPLHF
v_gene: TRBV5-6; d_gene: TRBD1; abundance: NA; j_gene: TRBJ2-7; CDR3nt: TGTGCCAGCAGCTTGGTTTTTTCGACAGGGATAGGCTACGAGCAGTACTTC; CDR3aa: CASSLVFSTGIGYEQYF
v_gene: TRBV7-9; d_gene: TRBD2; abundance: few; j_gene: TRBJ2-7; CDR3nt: TGTGCCAGCAGCTCCGGACTAGCGGAGTACTTC; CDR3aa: CASSSGLAEYF
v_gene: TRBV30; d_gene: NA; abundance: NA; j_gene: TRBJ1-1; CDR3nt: TGTGCCTGGAATCCGGGACACTTAAAAAGCACTGAAGCTTTCTTT; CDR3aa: CAWNPGHLKSTEAFF
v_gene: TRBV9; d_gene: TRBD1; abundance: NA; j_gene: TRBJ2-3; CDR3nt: TGTGCCAGCAGCGGTTCGACAGGGATGTTCTCAGATACGCAGTATTTT; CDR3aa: CASSGSTGMFSDTQYF
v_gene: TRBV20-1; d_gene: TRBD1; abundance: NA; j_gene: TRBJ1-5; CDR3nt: TGCAGTGCTAGTGAGGGGGCGAGTCAGCCCCAGCATTTT; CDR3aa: CSASEGASQPQHF
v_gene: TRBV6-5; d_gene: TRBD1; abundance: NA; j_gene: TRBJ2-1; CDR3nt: TGTGCCAGCAGTCCTCGGACAGGGGATGAGCAGTTCTTC; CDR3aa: CASSPRTGDEQFF
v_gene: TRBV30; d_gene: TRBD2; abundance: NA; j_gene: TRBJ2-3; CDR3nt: TGTGCCTGGAAGACTAGCGGGAAGACAGATACGCAGTATTTT; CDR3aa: CAWKTSGKTDTQYF
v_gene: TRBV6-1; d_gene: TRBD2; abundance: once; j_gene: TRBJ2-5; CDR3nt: TGTGCCAGCAGTGAAGTTCTAGCGGGGACGGGAGAGACCCAGTACTTC; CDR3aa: CASSEVLAGTGETQYF